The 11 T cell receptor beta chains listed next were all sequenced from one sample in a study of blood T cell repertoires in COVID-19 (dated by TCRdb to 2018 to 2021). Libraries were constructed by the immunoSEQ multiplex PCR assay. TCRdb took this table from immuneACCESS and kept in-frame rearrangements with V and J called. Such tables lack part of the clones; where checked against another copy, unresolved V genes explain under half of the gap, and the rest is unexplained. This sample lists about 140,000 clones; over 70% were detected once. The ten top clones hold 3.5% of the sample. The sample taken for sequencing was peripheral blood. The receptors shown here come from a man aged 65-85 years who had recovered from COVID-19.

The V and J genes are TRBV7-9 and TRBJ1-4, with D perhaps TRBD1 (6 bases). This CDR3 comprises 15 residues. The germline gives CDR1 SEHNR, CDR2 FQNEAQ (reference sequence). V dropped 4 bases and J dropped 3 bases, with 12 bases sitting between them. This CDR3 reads CASSSGTFPNEKLFF. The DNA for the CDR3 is TGTGCCAGCAGCTCAGGGACATTTCCTAATGAAAAACTGTTTTTT.

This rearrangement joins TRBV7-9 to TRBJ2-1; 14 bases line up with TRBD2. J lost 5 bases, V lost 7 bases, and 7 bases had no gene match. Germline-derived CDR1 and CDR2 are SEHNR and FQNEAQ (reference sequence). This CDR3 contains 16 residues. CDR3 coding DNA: TGTGCCAGCATCCCGAGGGGACTAGCGGGAGACAATGAGCAGTTCTTC. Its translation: CASIPRGLAGDNEQFF.

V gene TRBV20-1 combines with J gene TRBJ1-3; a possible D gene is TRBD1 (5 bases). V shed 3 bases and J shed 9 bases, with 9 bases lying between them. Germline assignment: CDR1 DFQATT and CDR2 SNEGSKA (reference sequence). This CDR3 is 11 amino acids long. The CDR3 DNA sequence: TGCAGTGCTAGGACAGTGGGCACCATATATTTT. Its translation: CSARTVGTIYF.

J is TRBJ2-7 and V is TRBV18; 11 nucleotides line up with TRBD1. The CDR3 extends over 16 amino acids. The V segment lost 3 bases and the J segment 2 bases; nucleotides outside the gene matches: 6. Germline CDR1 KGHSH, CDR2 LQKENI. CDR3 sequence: CASSPGTGGATYEQYF. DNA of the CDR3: TGTGCCAGCTCACCGGGGACAGGGGGGGCTACCTACGAGCAGTACTTC.

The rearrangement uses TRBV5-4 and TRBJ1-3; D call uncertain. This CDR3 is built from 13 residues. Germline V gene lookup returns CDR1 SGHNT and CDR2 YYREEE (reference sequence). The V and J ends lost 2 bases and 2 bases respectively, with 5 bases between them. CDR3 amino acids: CASSFRAGNTIYF. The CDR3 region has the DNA TGTGCCAGCAGCTTCCGGGCTGGAAACACCATATATTTT.

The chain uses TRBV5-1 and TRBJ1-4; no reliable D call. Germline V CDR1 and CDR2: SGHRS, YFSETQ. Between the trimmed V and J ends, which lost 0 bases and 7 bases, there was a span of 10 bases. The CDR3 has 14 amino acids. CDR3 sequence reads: CASSLDRPTEKLFF. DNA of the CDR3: TGCGCCAGCAGCTTGGACAGACCGACTGAAAAACTGTTTTTT.

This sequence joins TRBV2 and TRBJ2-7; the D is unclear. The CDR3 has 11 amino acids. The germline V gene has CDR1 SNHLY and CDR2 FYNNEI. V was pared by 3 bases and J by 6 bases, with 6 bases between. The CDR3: CASSDPREQYF. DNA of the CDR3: TGTGCCAGCAGTGACCCCCGCGAGCAGTACTTC.

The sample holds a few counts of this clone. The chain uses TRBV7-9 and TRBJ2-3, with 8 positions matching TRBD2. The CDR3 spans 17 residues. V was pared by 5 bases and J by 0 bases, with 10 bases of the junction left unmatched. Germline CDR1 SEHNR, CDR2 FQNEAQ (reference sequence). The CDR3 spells CASSAVSSGASTDTQYF. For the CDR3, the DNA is TGTGCCAGCAGCGCCGTGAGTAGCGGGGCTAGCACAGATACGCAGTATTTT.

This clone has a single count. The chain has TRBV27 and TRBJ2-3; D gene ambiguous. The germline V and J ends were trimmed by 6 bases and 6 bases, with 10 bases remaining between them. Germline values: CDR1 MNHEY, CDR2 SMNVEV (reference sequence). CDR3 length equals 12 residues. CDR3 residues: CASSAQEDTQYF. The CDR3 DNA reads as TGTGCCAGCAGCGCCCAAGAGGATACGCAGTATTTT.

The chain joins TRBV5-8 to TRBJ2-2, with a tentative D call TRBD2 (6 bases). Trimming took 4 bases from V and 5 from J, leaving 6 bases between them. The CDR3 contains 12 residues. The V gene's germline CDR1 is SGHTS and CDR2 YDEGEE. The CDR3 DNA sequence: TGTGCCAGCAGCCGGGGGACCGGGGAGCTGTTTTTT. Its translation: CASSRGTGELFF.

In DNA, the CDR3 is TGTGCCAGCAGCCGCAGGACAGGGGGGGATGAAAAACTGTTTTTT. Its protein product is CASSRRTGGDEKLFF. V is TRBV4-2 and J is TRBJ1-4, with 10 bases aligning to TRBD1. J was trimmed by 6 bases and V by 4 bases; bases with no gene match: 5. This CDR3 is 15 amino acids long. Per the germline V gene, CDR1 is LGHNA and CDR2 is YNFKEQ.